The entry below describes one T cell receptor beta chain. The antigen remains unidentified. This specimen belongs to a study of cytomegalovirus exposure and HLA in healthy donors. Study results and limitations: In an earlier analysis, in several hundred donors, most V segments appeared productive either ~90% or ~30% of the time. Among immune exposure information, only CMV serostatus was available.

The germline V and J ends were trimmed by 0 bases and 4 bases, with 16 bases remaining between them. Germline CDR1 SGHRS, CDR2 YFSETQ. The CDR3 is 16 amino acids. PCR employed 60 Vbeta and 13 Jbeta primers. Method: immunoSEQ multiplex PCR; TCRdb's copy keeps in-frame clones and lacks some. The repertoire has fewer than 250,000 clones, around 80% of them found once; the top ten carry 2.9%. Sequencing input: PBMCs. V is TRBV5-1 and J is TRBJ2-5, with D possibly TRBD1 on 5 matching bases. This receptor was identified in a young man in good health and CMV-seronegative. The CDR3 DNA reads as TGCGCCAGCAGCTTGGGTCAGGGTCAGGGTCGAGAGACCCAGTACTTC. It specifies CASSLGQGQGRETQYF.